This T cell receptor beta chain derives from a study of shared clonotypes between healthy human individuals. Points from the study as a whole: Naive subsets usually exceeded memory subsets in estimated richness.

Profiled with immunoSEQ multiplex PCR; TCRdb holds only in-frame clones, not every one. The repertoire includes some 380,000 clones, about 96% of them detected once, and 0.25% to 0.35% sits in the top ten. Trimming removed 5 bases at V and 0 bases at J, with 10 bases between. CDR3 length: 15 residues. Germline V gene sequence: CDR1 MDHEN, CDR2 SYDVKM. Combining CD45RO+ cells with CCR7-negative CD45RA+ TemRA cells gave CD8 memory. As regards this clone: Its antigen is not known.

The sequence derives from a man aged 25 to 40 in good health. Sample: memory CD8+ T cells sorted from blood. The subset denotes: CD45RO+ cells pooled with CCR7-negative TemRA cells. This sequence joins TRBV28 and TRBJ1-4, with D tentatively TRBD1 (5 bases). CDR3 sequence: CASSPPGATNEKLFF. CDR3 in DNA: TGTGCCAGCAGTCCCCCGGGGGCAACTAATGAAAAACTGTTTTTT.